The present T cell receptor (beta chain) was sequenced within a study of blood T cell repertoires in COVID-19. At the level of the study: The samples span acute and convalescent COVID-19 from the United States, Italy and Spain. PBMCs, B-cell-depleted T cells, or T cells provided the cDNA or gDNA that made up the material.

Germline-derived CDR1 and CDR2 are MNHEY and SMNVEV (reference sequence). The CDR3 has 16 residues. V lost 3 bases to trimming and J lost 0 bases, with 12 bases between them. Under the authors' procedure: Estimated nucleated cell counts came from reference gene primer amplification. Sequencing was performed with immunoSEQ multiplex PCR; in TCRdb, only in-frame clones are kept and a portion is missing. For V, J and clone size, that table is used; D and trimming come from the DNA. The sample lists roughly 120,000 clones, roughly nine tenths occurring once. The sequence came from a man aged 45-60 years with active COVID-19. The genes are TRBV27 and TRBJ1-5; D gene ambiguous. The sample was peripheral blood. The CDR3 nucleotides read TGTGCCAGCAGTTTTCAGTCGGGAAATAGCAATCAGCCCCAGCATTTT. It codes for CASSFQSGNSNQPQHF.